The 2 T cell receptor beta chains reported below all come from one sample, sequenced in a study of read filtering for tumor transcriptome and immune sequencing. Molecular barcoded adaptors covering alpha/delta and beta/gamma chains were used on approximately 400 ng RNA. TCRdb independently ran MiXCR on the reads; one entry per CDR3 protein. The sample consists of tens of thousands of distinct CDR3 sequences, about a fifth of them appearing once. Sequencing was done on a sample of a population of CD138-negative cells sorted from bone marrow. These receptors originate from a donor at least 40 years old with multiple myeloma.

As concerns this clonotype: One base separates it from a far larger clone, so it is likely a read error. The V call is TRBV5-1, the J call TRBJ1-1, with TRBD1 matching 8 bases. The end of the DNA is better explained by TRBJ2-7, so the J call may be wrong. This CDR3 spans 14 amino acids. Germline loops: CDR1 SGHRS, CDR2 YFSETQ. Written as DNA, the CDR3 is TGCGCCAGCAGCTTGGATCCAGGGGGCCACGAGCAGTACTTC. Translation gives CASSLDPGGHEQYF.

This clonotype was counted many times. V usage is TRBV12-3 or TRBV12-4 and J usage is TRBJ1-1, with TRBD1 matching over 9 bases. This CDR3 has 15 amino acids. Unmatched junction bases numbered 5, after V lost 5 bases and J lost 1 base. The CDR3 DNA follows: TGTGCCAGCAGTCCTACAGGGGGCTGGAACACTGAAGCTTTCTTT. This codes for CASSPTGGWNTEAFF.